This record concerns one T cell receptor beta chain sequence. Methods used by the authors: Reference gene primers were amplified, and this amplification served to estimate nucleated cell counts. This table comes from immunoSEQ multiplex PCR, and its TCRdb copy is limited to in-frame clones, with some not included. From that table come the V and J calls and clone size; the DNA was used to work out D and trimming. The table records over 25,000 clones, about 92% of them present only once. This sample was taken from a study of blood T cell repertoires in COVID-19. Study background: The samples span acute and convalescent COVID-19 from the United States, Italy and Spain. Nucleic acid was either cDNA or gDNA, and it came from T cells, B-cell-depleted T cells, or PBMCs.

The CDR3 loop spans 14 amino acids. Germline lookup yields CDR1 PRHDT and CDR2 FYEKMQ (reference sequence). V lost 6 bases, J lost 8 bases, and 16 bases lay in between. This clonotype was obtained from a man over 45 with active COVID-19. The chain recombines TRBV13 with TRBJ1-4, with D perhaps matching TRBD1 (6 bases). The specimen was peripheral blood. Written as DNA, the CDR3 is TGTGCCAGCAGATCACAGGGCTTTGACGAAAAACTGTTTTTT. Translating it yields CASRSQGFDEKLFF.